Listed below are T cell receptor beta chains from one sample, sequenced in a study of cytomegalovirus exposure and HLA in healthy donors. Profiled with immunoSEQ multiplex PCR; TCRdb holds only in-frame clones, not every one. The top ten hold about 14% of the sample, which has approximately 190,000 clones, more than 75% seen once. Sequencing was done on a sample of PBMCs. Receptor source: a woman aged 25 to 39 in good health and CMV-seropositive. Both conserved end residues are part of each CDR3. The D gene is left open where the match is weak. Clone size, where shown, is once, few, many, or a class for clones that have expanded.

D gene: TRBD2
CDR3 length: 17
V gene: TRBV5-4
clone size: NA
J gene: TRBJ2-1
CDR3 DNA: TGTGCCAGCAGCTCCGGGGCTAGCCGGGGAGGGCCAAATGAGCAGTTCTTC
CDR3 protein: CASSSGASRGGPNEQFF

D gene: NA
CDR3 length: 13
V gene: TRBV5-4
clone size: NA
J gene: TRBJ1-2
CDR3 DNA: TGTGCCAGCACCTCTCGAGGGCAATATGGCTACACCTTC
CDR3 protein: CASTSRGQYGYTF

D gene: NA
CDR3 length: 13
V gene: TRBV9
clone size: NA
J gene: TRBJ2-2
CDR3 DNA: TGTGCCAGCAGCGTAGGGGGGCCCGGGGAGCTGTTTTTT
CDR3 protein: CASSVGGPGELFF

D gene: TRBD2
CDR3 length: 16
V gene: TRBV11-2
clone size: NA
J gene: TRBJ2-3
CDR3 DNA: TGTGCCAGCAGCCCTAGTAGAACGGGGGGGGCAGATACGCAGTATTTT
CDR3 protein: CASSPSRTGGADTQYF

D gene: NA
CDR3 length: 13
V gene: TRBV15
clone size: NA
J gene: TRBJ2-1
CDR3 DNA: TGTGCCACCAGCAGAGCCAGGAACAATGAGCAGTTCTTC
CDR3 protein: CATSRARNNEQFF

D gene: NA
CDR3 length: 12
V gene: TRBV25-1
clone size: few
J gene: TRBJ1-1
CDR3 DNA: TGTGCCAGTAAATCTCCGGGTCGGGTAGCTTTCTTT
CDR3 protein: CASKSPGRVAFF

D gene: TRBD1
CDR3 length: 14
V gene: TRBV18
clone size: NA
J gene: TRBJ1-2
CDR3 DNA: TGTGCCAGCTCACCAGGGACAGGGGTTTACGGCTACACCTTC
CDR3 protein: CASSPGTGVYGYTF

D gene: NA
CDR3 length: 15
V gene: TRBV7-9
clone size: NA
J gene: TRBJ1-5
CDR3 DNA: TGTGCCAGCAGCTTGGGGGGTTGGAGCAATCAGCCCCAGCATTTT
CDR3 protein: CASSLGGWSNQPQHF

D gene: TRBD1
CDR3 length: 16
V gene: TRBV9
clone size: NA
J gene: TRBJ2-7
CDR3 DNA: TGTGCCAGCAGCGTAGCCCCACGACAGGGCGTCTACGAGCAGTACTTC
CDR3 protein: CASSVAPRQGVYEQYF

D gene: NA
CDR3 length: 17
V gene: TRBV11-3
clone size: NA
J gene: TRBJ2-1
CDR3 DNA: TGTGCCAGCAGCCCTACTGAGCGGGCCGGGAGCTACAATGAGCAGTTCTTC
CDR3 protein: CASSPTERAGSYNEQFF

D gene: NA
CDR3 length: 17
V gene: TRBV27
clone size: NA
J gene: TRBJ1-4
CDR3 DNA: TGTGCCAACTACCGAGACGAGGGTATGGACTATAATGAAAAACTGTTTTTT
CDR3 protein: CANYRDEGMDYNEKLFF

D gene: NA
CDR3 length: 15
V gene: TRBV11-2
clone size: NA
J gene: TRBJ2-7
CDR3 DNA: TGTGCCAGCAGCGCCCAACAGAGGGTGGGATACGAGCAGTACTTC
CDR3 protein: CASSAQQRVGYEQYF

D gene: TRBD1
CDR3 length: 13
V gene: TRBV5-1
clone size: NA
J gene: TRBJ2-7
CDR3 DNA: TGCGCCAGCAGCTCGACAGGGTACCACGAGCAGTACTTC
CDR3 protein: CASSSTGYHEQYF

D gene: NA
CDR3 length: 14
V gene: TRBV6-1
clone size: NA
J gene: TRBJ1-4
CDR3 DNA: TGTGCCAGCAGGAACTCAGGGGACGGCGAAAAACTGTTTTTT
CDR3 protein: CASRNSGDGEKLFF